This TCR beta chain derives from a study of radiotherapy plus CTLA-4 blockade in lung cancer. Study context: Objective responses were seen in around 19% of patients, disease control in 25% to 35%. Study-wide results and limits: The best predictor of response was reported to be early blood T cell clone dynamics, with interferon-beta. Clones of tumor-derived TCRs expanded in blood after radiotherapy plus ipilimumab.

On this clone itself: Its antigen is still unknown.

TCRdb's copy holds only in-frame clones and misses some; the assay was immunoSEQ multiplex PCR. The sample shows more than 75,000 clones, roughly 74% of them seen only once. Germline CDR1 SGHTA, CDR2 FQGNSA. V was pared by 5 bases and J by 7 bases, with 10 bases between. This CDR3 spans 12 amino acids. Receiving focal radiation plus CTLA-4 blockade with ipilimumab were patients who had chemo-refractory metastatic non-small-cell lung cancer. The clonotype comes from a human donor with non-small cell lung cancer who had a partial response to radiotherapy plus ipilimumab. Some clones in this sample may be carry-over from other donors' samples. The sequencing used peripheral blood, collected from a patient treated with radiotherapy plus ipilimumab. The chain is built from TRBV7-2 and TRBJ2-3; D call uncertain. For the CDR3, the DNA is TGTGCCAGCAGCCCTTACACCAATACGCAGTATTTT. Translating gives CASSPYTNTQYF.